The sample holds one count of the clone carrying this T cell receptor (beta chain). The data were obtained in a study of technical replicates of blood from several donors. TCRdb keeps only in-frame clones here, not all; method: immunoSEQ multiplex PCR. The sample consists of more than 90,000 clones, around 95% of them appearing once. There are 14 residues in the CDR3. V gave up 3 bases and J gave up 3 bases; unmatched junction bases: 2. The germline CDR1 and CDR2 sequences are GTSNPN and SVGIG (reference sequence). This receptor was obtained from a human donor in good health. Sequencing input: T cells isolated from PBMCs. The chain joins TRBV30 to TRBJ2-2; 9 positions match TRBD2. The CDR3 region is CAWRLAGDTGELFF. The CDR3 DNA is TGTGCCTGGAGGTTAGCGGGGGACACCGGGGAGCTGTTTTTT. The full variable domain, in which reference TRBV30 and TRBJ2-2 provide the parts outside the CDR3, is SQTIHQWPATLVQPVGSPLSLECTVEGTSNPNLYWYRQAAGRGLQLLFYSVGIGQISSEVPQNLSASRPQDRQFILSSKKLLLSDSGFYLCAWRLAGDTGELFFGEGSRLTVL.